Shown below are 22 T cell receptor beta chains from a single sample sequenced in a study of response to subunit inactivated influenza vaccine. From the RT-PCR reads, TCRdb called clonotypes with MiXCR, one entry per CDR3 protein. The sample records fewer than 600,000 distinct CDR3 sequences, around 7.7% being singletons. The starting material was PBMCs from blood, obtained about 23 months after vaccination. The receptors come from a man aged 45 to 70 who received an inactivated influenza vaccine.

The chain joins TRBV20-1 to TRBJ1-4, with D perhaps matching TRBD1 (6 bases). This CDR3 is built from 14 residues. The V and J ends lost 4 bases and 0 bases respectively, with 9 bases between them. Germline V gives CDR1 DFQATT, CDR2 SNEGSKA (reference sequence). The CDR3 coding sequence is TGCAGTGCTACAGGACAGCCAACTAATGAAAAACTGTTTTTT. Translating gives CSATGQPTNEKLFF.

This clonotype was seen repeatedly, ten times or more. The rearrangement joins TRBV7-9 to TRBJ2-1; 8 bases match TRBD2. V shed 1 base and J 6 bases; nucleotides not matched to a gene: 8. Germline V gene data show CDR1 as SEHNR and CDR2 as FQNEAQ (reference sequence). The length of the CDR3 is 16 residues. The CDR3 sequence is CASSLGRGGFVNEQFF. The CDR3 nucleotides are TGTGCCAGCAGCTTAGGTCGGGGGGGATTCGTCAATGAGCAGTTCTTC.

The CDR3 sequence is CASSRSRRVGNNEQFF. As DNA, the CDR3 is TGTGCCAGTAGTCGTAGTAGGCGGGTAGGAAACAATGAGCAGTTCTTC. This chain uses TRBV19 with TRBJ2-1, with D perhaps matching TRBD2 (5 bases). V was trimmed by 5 bases and J by 5 bases, leaving 19 bases between them. This CDR3 comprises 16 residues. Germline CDR1 and CDR2: LNHDA and SQIVND (reference sequence).

This clonotype appeared a single time. The chain couples TRBV7-3 to TRBJ2-3; a weak D match, TRBD1 (6 bases). Germline V CDR1 and CDR2: SGHTA, FQGTGA. This CDR3 is 14 amino acids long. V lost 6 bases to trimming and J lost 2 bases, with 12 bases between them. The CDR3 DNA is TGTGCCAGCAGTTCCCGGGACATCACAGATACGCAGTATTTT. This codes for CASSSRDITDTQYF.

This clonotype was found a few times. The chain employs TRBV6-5 and TRBJ1-1, with 11 bases aligning to TRBD1. The CDR3 totals 12 residues. After removal of 6 bases from V and 8 bases from J, the junction contained 2 bases not matched to a gene. Per the germline V gene, CDR1 is MNHEY and CDR2 is SVGAGI. The CDR3 protein is CASRRTGGEAFF. The CDR3 nucleotides read TGTGCCAGCAGACGGACAGGGGGCGAAGCTTTCTTT.

This clonotype has only a few counts. The V gene is TRBV3-1, the J gene TRBJ1-2; possible D gene TRBD1, 6 bases. Trimming removed 4 bases from V and 8 bases from J, with 17 bases in between. Germline CDR1 reads LGHDT; CDR2 reads YNNKEL (reference sequence). The CDR3 totals 14 residues. The CDR3 here is CASSPTAGVLGYTF. The CDR3 DNA reads TGTGCCAGCAGCCCTACGGCAGGGGTTCTCGGCTACACCTTC.

This clonotype was picked up a small number of times. The CDR3 bases are TGCGCCAGCAGCCCCCCGGGACAAGTGAACACTGAAGCTTTCTTT. This sequence encodes CASSPPGQVNTEAFF. The rearrangement uses TRBV5-1 and TRBJ1-1, with a tentative D call TRBD1 (6 bases). The CDR3 totals 15 residues. Germline CDR1 reads SGHRS; CDR2 reads YFSETQ. V shed 4 bases and J shed 0 bases, with 13 bases lying between them.

The chain joins TRBV6-6 to TRBJ2-7; D might be TRBD1 or TRBD2, each matching 6 bases. The germline V gene encodes CDR1 MNHNY and CDR2 SVGAGI (reference sequence). This CDR3 is 13 amino acids long. V was cut by 6 bases and J by 8 bases, with 17 bases left in between. The CDR3 spells CASSLRGEYKQYF. The CDR3 nucleotides read TGTGCCAGCAGCCTGAGGGGGGAGTACAAGCAGTACTTC.

This chain links TRBV29-1 with TRBJ2-1; unclear D gene. The germline gives CDR1 SQVTM, CDR2 ANQGSEA. This CDR3 is built from 13 residues. The germline V and J ends were trimmed by 4 bases and 2 bases, with 9 bases remaining between them. This CDR3 is CSVGQAPYNEQFF. CDR3 bases: TGCAGCGTTGGGCAGGCGCCCTACAATGAGCAGTTCTTC.

This clonotype was seen a handful of times. The chain employs TRBV5-1 and TRBJ1-5; the match to TRBD1 covers 7 bases. This CDR3 contains 16 residues. Unmatched junction bases numbered 9, after V lost 4 bases and J lost 2 bases. CDR1 and CDR2 (germline): SGHRS, YFSETQ. The CDR3 reads CASSPQGGSGNQPQHF. The CDR3 region has the DNA TGCGCCAGCAGCCCTCAAGGGGGCTCGGGCAATCAGCCCCAGCATTTT. The full variable domain, with the rest looked up from reference TRBV5-1 and TRBJ1-5, is KAGVTQTPRYLIKTRGQQVTLSCSPISGHRSVSWYQQTPGQGLQFLFEYFSETQRNKGNFPGRFSGRQFSNSRSEMNVSTLELGDSALYLCASSPQGGSGNQPQHFGDGTRLSIL.

This clonotype was counted ten times or more. The chain is built from TRBV6-2 or TRBV6-3 and TRBJ2-3, with D unresolved. This CDR3 is built from 13 residues. From germline, CDR1 is MNHEY and CDR2 SVGEGT. V gave up 8 bases and J gave up 4 bases, with 13 bases separating them. DNA for the CDR3: TGTGCCAGCGGCTCTTGGACCTCAGATACGCAGTATTTT. Amino acid sequence: CASGSWTSDTQYF.

This clonotype was observed once. J is TRBJ1-5 and V is TRBV24-1; perhaps TRBD1 as D (5 bases). Germline V CDR1 and CDR2: KGHDR, SFDVKD. Trimming took off 1 base at V and 7 bases at J, with 10 bases between the two ends. The CDR3 is 14 residues long. The CDR3 spells CATSDFRGDQPQHF. CDR3 DNA sequence: TGTGCCACCAGTGATTTCCGGGGCGACCAGCCCCAGCATTTT.

In this sample, this clonotype turned up many times. The chain uses TRBV5-1 and TRBJ2-5; the match to TRBD1 covers 8 bases. The CDR3 spans 12 residues. The V segment lost 4 bases and the J segment 7 bases; nucleotides outside the gene matches: 3. Germline V gene data show CDR1 as SGHRS and CDR2 as YFSETQ. As DNA, the CDR3 is TGCGCCAGCAGCGTACAGGGGGGGACCCAGTACTTC. This encodes CASSVQGGTQYF.

This chain connects TRBV20-1 to TRBJ2-1; D is unclear. This CDR3 spans 11 amino acids. CDR1 DFQATT and CDR2 SNEGSKA come from the germline V gene (reference sequence). The germline V and J ends were trimmed by 0 bases and 8 bases, with 5 bases remaining between them. The CDR3 here is CSARDRYEQFF. CDR3 coding DNA: TGCAGTGCTAGAGATCGGTATGAGCAGTTCTTC.

This clonotype was recorded at least ten times. The chain joins TRBV29-1 to TRBJ2-4; the D is unclear. CDR1 is SQVTM, CDR2 ANQGSEA, per germline. The CDR3 is 11 residues long. With 5 bases removed from V and 6 bases from J, the gap between germline ends came to 8 bases. CDR3 sequence (DNA): TGCAGCGTTAGGGTTGGAAACATTCAGTACTTC. Translating it yields CSVRVGNIQYF.

This clonotype showed up just a few times. The chain joins TRBV12-3 or TRBV12-4 to TRBJ1-6; D is possibly TRBD1 (6 bases). The CDR3 is made up of 17 amino acids. V dropped 2 bases and J dropped 0 bases, with 11 bases sitting between them. The CDR3 DNA reads as TGTGCCAGCAGTTTATCGGGGGCCCTCTCCTATAATTCACCCCTCCACTTT. Its translation: CASSLSGALSYNSPLHF.

This chain joins TRBV29-1 and TRBJ2-7, with 7 bases matching TRBD1. Germline trimming cut 4 bases from V and 0 bases from J; bases unmatched to any gene: 6. This CDR3 region has 14 residues. The germline V gene encodes CDR1 SQVTM and CDR2 ANQGSEA. The CDR3 loop reads CSVVDRVSSYEQYF. Written as DNA, the CDR3 is TGCAGCGTTGTAGACAGGGTGAGCTCCTACGAGCAGTACTTC.

This clonotype was observed many times. The chain is built from TRBV5-1 and TRBJ2-1; either TRBD1 or TRBD2 may supply D (5 bases each). The CDR3 length is 14 residues. CDR1 SGHRS and CDR2 YFSETQ come from the germline V gene. Trimming stripped 0 bases from V and 10 bases from J, with 14 bases between. CDR3 DNA: TGCGCCAGCAGCTTGGGGGACGTTGCGGGCGAGCAGTTCTTC. It codes for CASSLGDVAGEQFF.

This chain links TRBV3-2 with TRBJ2-7; the table gives TRBD1 as D, unverified against the DNA. TRBV3-2 is annotated as a pseudogene. The CDR3 is 17 amino acids. The CDR3, as DNA: TGTGCCTGCAGCATCCCCTGGGGGGCAGGGAGGATCTACGAGCAGTACTTC. It specifies CACSIPWGAGRIYEQYF.

This clonotype showed up just a few times. The rearrangement uses TRBV20-1 and TRBJ2-7; D possibly uses TRBD1 or TRBD2 (5 bases each). This CDR3 spans 14 amino acids. Germline V gene sequence: CDR1 DFQATT, CDR2 SNEGSKA (reference sequence). With 3 bases removed from V and 1 base from J, the gap between germline ends came to 13 bases. DNA for the CDR3: TGCAGTGCTAGTGCCGGGACGGGTTCCTACGAGCAGTACTTC. Its protein is CSASAGTGSYEQYF.

This clonotype appeared many times. J is TRBJ1-5 and V is TRBV27; D is unclear. There are 11 residues in the CDR3. Germline V gives CDR1 MNHEY, CDR2 SMNVEV (reference sequence). V was pared by 2 bases and J by 9 bases, with 5 bases between. CDR3 bases: TGTGCCAGCAGTTTAGACCGGCCCCAGCATTTT. Its translation is CASSLDRPQHF.

The rearrangement joins TRBV29-1 to TRBJ1-2, with D possibly TRBD1 on 5 matching bases. The CDR3 is made up of 12 amino acids. CDR1 and CDR2 from the germline V gene are SQVTM and ANQGSEA. Trimming removed 4 bases from V and 2 bases from J, with 8 bases in between. DNA of the CDR3: TGCAGCGTTGTACCAGGGAACTATGGCTACACCTTC. Its translation: CSVVPGNYGYTF.